This T cell receptor (beta chain) was sequenced for a study of T cell repertoires in cytomegalovirus infection. Study-level background: Recently identified HLA-C-restricted CMV epitopes were among the peptides used.

TCRdb ran MiXCR on the reads and lists one entry per CDR3 protein. The sample contains about 110,000 distinct CDR3 sequences, 25% to 35% of which appear only once. This clonotype was counted ten times or more. Its antigen is not identified. Trimming pared 3 bases from V and 6 bases from J, leaving 10 bases between. The CDR3 consists of 13 residues. The chain links TRBV12-3 or TRBV12-4 to TRBJ2-3, with D perhaps TRBD1 (5 bases). This sequence originates from a human donor in good health (CMV status not recorded). Some clones in this sample may be carry-over from other donors' samples. This material consisted of CD8+ T cells from cultured PBMCs, taken from culture after CMV antigen stimulation. CDR3 residues: CASSFIQVDTQYF. For the CDR3, the DNA is TGTGCCAGCAGTTTTATACAGGTGGATACGCAGTATTTT.